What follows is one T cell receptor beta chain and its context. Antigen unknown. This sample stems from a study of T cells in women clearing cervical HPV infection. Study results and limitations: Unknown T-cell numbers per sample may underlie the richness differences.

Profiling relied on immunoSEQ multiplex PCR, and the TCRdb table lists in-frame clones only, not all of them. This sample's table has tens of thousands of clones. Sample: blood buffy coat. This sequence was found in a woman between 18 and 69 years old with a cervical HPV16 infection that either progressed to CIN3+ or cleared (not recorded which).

The CDR3 loop reads CASSQRQGTDTQYF. The part of the CDR3 DNA that was read is TGTGCCAGCAGCCAGCGACAGGGCACAGATACG. The J gene is TRBJ2-3, the V gene TRBV12-3 or TRBV12-4; tentatively, D is TRBD1 (6 bases). The read halts 3 residues ahead of the CDR3 end, with the missing end drawn from the germline J gene. This CDR3 contains 14 residues. V lost 6 bases and J 1 base, leaving 11 bases between the germline ends.